The TCR beta chain described here comes from a study of OX40 agonist ivuxolimab in advanced cancers. With 0 bases removed from V and 2 bases from J, the gap between germline ends came to 14 bases. CDR1 is LGHNA, CDR2 YNFKEQ, per germline. The CDR3 covers 17 residues. Collection of blood occurred at baseline, at cycle 4 day 1, and at cycle 7 day 1. Sequencing used immunoSEQ multiplex PCR; TCRdb keeps in-frame clones, though not all of them. The sample lists some 80,000 clones; roughly 92% were seen once. This clonotype was obtained from an adult with an advanced solid tumor such as melanoma, head and neck, liver or kidney cancer. This sample comprised CD4+ or CD8+ T cells sorted from blood, obtained in a trial of the OX40 agonist ivuxolimab. J is TRBJ1-3 and V is TRBV4-2; the D gene is possibly TRBD1 (6 bases). CDR3 bases: TGTGCCAGCAGCCAAGACGGTCGAGGGGGGACTGGAAACACCATATATTTT. Translated, it gives CASSQDGRGGTGNTIYF.